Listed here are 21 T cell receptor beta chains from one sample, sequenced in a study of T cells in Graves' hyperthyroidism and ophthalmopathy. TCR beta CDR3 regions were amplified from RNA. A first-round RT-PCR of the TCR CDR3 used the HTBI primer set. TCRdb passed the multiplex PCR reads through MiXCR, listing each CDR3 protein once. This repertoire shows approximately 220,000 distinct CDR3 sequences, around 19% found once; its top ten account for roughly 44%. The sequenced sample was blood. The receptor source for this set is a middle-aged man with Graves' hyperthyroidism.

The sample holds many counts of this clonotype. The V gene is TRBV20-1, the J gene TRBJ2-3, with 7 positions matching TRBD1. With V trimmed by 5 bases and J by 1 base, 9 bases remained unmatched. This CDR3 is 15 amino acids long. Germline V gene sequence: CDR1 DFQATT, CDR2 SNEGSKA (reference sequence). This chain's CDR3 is CSAAPWTGGTDTQYF. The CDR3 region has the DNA TGCAGTGCTGCCCCCTGGACAGGCGGCACAGATACGCAGTATTTT.

The CDR3 DNA reads as TGTGCCAGCAGCGTAGGTCCGGGATTGAACACTGAAGCTTTCTTT. As protein: CASSVGPGLNTEAFF. This chain joins TRBV9 and TRBJ1-1, with D unresolved. Trimming took 0 bases from V and 0 from J, leaving 9 bases between them. Germline-derived CDR1 and CDR2 are SGDLS and YYNGEE. The CDR3 spans 15 residues. Looking up the rest from reference TRBV9 and TRBJ1-1 gives the full variable domain: DSGVTQTPKHLITATGQRVTLRCSPRSGDLSVYWYQQSLDQGLQFLIQYYNGEERAKGNILERFSAQQFPDLHSELNLSSLELGDSALYFCASSVGPGLNTEAFFGQGTRLTVV.

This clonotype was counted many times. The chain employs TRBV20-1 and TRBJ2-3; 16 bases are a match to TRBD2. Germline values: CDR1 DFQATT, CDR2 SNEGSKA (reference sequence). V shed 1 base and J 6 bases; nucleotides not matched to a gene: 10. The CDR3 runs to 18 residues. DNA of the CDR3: TGCAGTGCTAGAGCATTGGGACTAGCGGGGGGGCTGAGGGATACGCAGTATTTT. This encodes CSARALGLAGGLRDTQYF.

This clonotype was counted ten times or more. The CDR3: CASSPSGQGTDTQYF. DNA for the CDR3: TGTGCCAGCTCCCCCTCTGGGCAGGGAACAGATACGCAGTATTTT. The chain recombines TRBV6-1 with TRBJ2-3; tentative D call: TRBD1 (5 bases). Germline CDR1 and CDR2: MNHNS and SASEGT. The V end was cut by 8 bases, the J end by 3 bases, with 18 bases between. The CDR3 is made up of 15 amino acids.

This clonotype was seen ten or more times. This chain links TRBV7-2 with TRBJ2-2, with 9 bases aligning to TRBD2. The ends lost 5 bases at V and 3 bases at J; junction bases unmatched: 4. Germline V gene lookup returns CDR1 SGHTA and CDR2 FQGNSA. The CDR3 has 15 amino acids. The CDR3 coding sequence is TGTGCCAGCAGCACTGTAGCGGGGGACACCGGGGAGCTGTTTTTT. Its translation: CASSTVAGDTGELFF.

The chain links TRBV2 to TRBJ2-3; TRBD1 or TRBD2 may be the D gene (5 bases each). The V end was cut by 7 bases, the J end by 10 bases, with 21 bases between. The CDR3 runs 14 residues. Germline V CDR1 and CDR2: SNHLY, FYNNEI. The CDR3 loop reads CASNDGALGLAQYF. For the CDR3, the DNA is TGTGCCAGCAATGACGGGGCGCTGGGTTTGGCGCAGTATTTT.

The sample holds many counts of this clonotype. The CDR3 DNA follows: TGTGCCAGCAGCCAGGCCTGGGGTCAGCCCCAGCATTTT. It is translated as CASSQAWGQPQHF. The chain is built from TRBV3-1 and TRBJ1-5; D unresolved. CDR1 is LGHDT, CDR2 YNNKEL, per germline (reference sequence). This CDR3 region has 13 residues. V shed 3 bases and J shed 6 bases, with 9 bases lying between them.

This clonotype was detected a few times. The CDR3 DNA is TGTGCCAGTAGGATCGGACTTTCTAGCAATCAGCCCCAGCATTTT. It specifies CASRIGLSSNQPQHF. The chain couples TRBV19 to TRBJ1-5; D is unclear. The CDR3 covers 15 residues. V was cut by 6 bases and J by 0 bases, with 12 bases left in between. CDR1 LNHDA and CDR2 SQIVND come from the germline V gene (reference sequence). Using reference TRBV19 and TRBJ1-5 for the parts outside the CDR3, the full variable domain is DGGITQSPKYLFRKEGQNVTLSCEQNLNHDAMYWYRQDPGQGLRLIYYSQIVNDFQKGDIAEGYSVSREKKESFPLTVTSAQKNPTAFYLCASRIGLSSNQPQHFGDGTRLSIL.

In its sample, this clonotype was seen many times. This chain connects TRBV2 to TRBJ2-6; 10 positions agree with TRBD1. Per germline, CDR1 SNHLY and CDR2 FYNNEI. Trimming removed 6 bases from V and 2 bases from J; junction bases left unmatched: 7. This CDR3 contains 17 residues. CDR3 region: CASSPLGQGAGANVLTF. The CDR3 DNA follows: TGTGCCAGCAGCCCTCTCGGACAGGGGGCTGGGGCCAACGTCCTGACTTTC. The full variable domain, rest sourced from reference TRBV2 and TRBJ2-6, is EPEVTQTPSHQVTQMGQEVILRCVPISNHLYFYWYRQILGQKVEFLVSFYNNEISEKSEIFDDQFSVERPDGSNFTLKIRSTKLEDSAMYFCASSPLGQGAGANVLTFGAGSRLTVL.

This CDR3 reads CSARVSGSNQPQHF. The CDR3 DNA reads as TGCAGTGCTAGAGTTTCAGGTAGCAATCAGCCCCAGCATTTT. The chain couples TRBV20-1 to TRBJ1-5; D unresolved. CDR1 is DFQATT and CDR2 is SNEGSKA in the germline V gene (reference sequence). V lost 1 base and J lost 0, with 7 bases in between. The CDR3 length is 14 residues.

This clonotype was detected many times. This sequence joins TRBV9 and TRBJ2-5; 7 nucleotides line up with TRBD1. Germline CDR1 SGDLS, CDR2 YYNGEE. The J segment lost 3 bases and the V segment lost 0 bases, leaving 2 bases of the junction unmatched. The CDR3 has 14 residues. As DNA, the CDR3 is TGTGCCAGCAGCGTAGGAGGGGGCGAAGAGACCCAGTACTTC. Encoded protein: CASSVGGGEETQYF.

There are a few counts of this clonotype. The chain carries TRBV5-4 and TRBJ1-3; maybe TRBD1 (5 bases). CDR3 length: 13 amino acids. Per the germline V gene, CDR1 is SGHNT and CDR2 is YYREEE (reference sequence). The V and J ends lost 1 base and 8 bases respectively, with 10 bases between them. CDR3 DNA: TGTGCCAGCAGCTTGCGAGGGGCCGACACCATATATTTT. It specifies CASSLRGADTIYF. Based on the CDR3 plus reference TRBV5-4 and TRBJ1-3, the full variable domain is ETGVTQSPTHLIKTRGQQVTLRCSSQSGHNTVSWYQQALGQGPQFIFQYYREEENGRGNFPPRFSGLQFPNYSSELNVNALELDDSALYLCASSLRGADTIYFGEGSWLTVV.

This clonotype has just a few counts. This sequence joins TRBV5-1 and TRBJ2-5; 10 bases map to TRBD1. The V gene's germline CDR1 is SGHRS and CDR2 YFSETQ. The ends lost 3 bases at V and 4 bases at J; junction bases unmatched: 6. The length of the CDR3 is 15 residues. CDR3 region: CASSSATGGAETQYF. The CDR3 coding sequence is TGCGCCAGCAGCTCGGCGACAGGGGGCGCAGAGACCCAGTACTTC. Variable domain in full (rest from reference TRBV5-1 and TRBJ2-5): KAGVTQTPRYLIKTRGQQVTLSCSPISGHRSVSWYQQTPGQGLQFLFEYFSETQRNKGNFPGRFSGRQFSNSRSEMNVSTLELGDSALYLCASSSATGGAETQYFGPGTRLLVL.

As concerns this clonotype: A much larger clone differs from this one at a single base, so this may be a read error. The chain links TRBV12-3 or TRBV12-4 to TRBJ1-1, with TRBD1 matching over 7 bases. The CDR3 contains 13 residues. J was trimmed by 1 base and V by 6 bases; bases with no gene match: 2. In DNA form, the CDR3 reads TGTGCCAGCAGGGGGACAGCGAACACTGAAGCTTTCTTT. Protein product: CASRGTANTEAFF.

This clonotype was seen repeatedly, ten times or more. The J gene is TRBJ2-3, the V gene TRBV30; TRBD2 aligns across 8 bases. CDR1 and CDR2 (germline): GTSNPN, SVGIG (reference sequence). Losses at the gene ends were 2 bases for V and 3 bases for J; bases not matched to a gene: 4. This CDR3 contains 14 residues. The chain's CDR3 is CAWSLAGRTDTQYF. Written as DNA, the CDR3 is TGTGCCTGGAGTTTAGCGGGGAGGACAGATACGCAGTATTTT.

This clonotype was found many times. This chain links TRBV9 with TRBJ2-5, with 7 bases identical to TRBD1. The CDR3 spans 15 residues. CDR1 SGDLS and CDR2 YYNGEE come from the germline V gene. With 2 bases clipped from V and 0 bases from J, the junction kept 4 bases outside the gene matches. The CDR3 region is CASSVGTAYQETQYF. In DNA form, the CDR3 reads TGTGCCAGCAGCGTGGGGACAGCCTACCAAGAGACCCAGTACTTC.

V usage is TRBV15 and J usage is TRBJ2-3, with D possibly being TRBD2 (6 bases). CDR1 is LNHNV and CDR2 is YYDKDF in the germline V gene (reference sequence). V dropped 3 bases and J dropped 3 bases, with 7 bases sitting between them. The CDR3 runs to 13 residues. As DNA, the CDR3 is TGTGCCACCAGCAGGGGGGGTACAGATACGCAGTATTTT. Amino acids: CATSRGGTDTQYF.

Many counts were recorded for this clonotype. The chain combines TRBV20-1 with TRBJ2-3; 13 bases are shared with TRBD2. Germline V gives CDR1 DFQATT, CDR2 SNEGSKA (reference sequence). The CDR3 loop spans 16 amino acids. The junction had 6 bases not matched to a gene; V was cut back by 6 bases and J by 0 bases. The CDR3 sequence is CSAPGTSGVSTDTQYF. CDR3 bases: TGCAGTGCCCCGGGGACTAGCGGGGTGAGCACAGATACGCAGTATTTT.

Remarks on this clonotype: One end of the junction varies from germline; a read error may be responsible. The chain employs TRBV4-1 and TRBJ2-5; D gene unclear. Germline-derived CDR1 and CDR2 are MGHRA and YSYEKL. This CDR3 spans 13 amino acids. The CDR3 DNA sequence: TGCGCCAACAGCCAAGTGAAGCAAGAGACCCAGTACTTC. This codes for CANSQVKQETQYF.

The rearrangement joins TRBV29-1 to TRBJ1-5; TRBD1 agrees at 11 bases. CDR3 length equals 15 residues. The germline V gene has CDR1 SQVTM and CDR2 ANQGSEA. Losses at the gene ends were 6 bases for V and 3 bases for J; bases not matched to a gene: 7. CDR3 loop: CSVQEGQGDNQPQHF. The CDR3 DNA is TGCAGCGTGCAGGAGGGACAGGGGGACAATCAGCCCCAGCATTTT.

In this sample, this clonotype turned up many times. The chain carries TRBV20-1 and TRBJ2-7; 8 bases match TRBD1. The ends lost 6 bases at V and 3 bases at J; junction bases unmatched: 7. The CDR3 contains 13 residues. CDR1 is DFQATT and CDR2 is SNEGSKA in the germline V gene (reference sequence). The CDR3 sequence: CSAKDRVGYEQYF. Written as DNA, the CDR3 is TGCAGTGCCAAGGACAGGGTAGGCTACGAGCAGTACTTC.